This TCR beta chain was sequenced in a study of blood T cell repertoires in COVID-19. Study information: From the United States, Italy and Spain came samples of acute and convalescent COVID-19. From T cells, B-cell-depleted T cells, or PBMCs came the material, which was cDNA or gDNA.

As originally analysed: Scientists estimated how many nucleated cells there were by amplifying reference gene primers. Repertoires were generated with immunoSEQ multiplex PCR, while TCRdb's copy carries only in-frame clones and drops some. V, J and clone size were drawn from that table, and D and trimming were deduced from the DNA. This sample has 200,000 to 300,000 clones, with roughly 83% found just once. This clone has a handful of counts. This CDR3 has 14 amino acids. CDR1 and CDR2 (germline): LNHNV, YYDKDF (reference sequence). Trimming cost V 4 bases and J 7 bases, with 14 bases left between them.

The receptor was derived from a woman of 80 years or more with acute or convalescent COVID-19. Sequencing was performed on peripheral blood. The genes are TRBV15 and TRBJ2-1, with a weak D call TRBD2 (6 bases). The CDR3 bases are TGTGCCACCAGCACCCGTTTGGAGGGGAATGAGCAGTTCTTC. Translating gives CATSTRLEGNEQFF.